This TCR beta chain is drawn from a study of STAT5B mutations in CD4+ large granular lymphocyte leukemia. For the study at large: Among healthy controls, a particular HLA allele went with more CDR3 'QG' motifs.

The CDR3 is 14 residues long. Trimming removed 5 bases from V and 2 bases from J; junction bases left unmatched: 5. CDR1 is SQVTM, CDR2 ANQGSEA, per germline. Overall study findings and caveats: Without HLA matching, higher CD4+ than CD8+ T-LGLL clonality could reflect small sample size. Compared with healthy controls (2/35), patient top clones favored TRBV06 (8/27). Patient CD4-sorted repertoires looked more clonal than healthy CD4+ repertoires, even without putative leukemic clones.

In regard to this clone: Its antigen is not identified.

The protocol was immunoSEQ multiplex PCR, while the TCRdb copy is restricted to in-frame clones and leaves out a portion. Altogether 40,000 to 50,000 clones are present, around 82% being singletons, with the ten largest covering about 0.33%. This chain connects TRBV29-1 to TRBJ2-1, with 8 bases aligning to TRBD2. This sequence was found in a human donor in good health. The sample was CD4+ T cells from blood buffy coats. The CDR3 loop is CSVHGLAAYNEQFF. CDR3 coding DNA: TGCAGCGTTCACGGACTAGCAGCCTACAATGAGCAGTTCTTC.